The 10 T cell receptor beta chains below were found in one sample sequenced in a study of cytomegalovirus exposure and HLA in healthy donors. In the PCR, 60 Vbeta and 13 Jbeta primers were used. Clones were sequenced by immunoSEQ multiplex PCR, and TCRdb holds only the in-frame ones, with some missing. The sample includes some 96,000 clones, around four fifths of them seen just once. The sequencing sample was made of PBMCs. Receptors originate from a man between 35 and 55 years old in good health and CMV-seropositive.

The chain has TRBV10-3 and TRBJ1-1; D unclear. The germline V gene has CDR1 ENHRY and CDR2 SYGVKD. The V end lost 4 bases, the J end lost 5 bases, and 11 bases lay between the germline ends. The CDR3 runs 13 residues. CDR3 amino acids: CAISANRETEAFF. The DNA for the CDR3 is TGTGCCATCAGTGCCAACAGAGAAACTGAAGCTTTCTTT.

The V and J genes are TRBV9 and TRBJ1-2; a weak D match, TRBD1 (5 bases). Germline values: CDR1 SGDLS, CDR2 YYNGEE. The CDR3 spans 15 residues. V was clipped by 4 bases and J by 3 bases, with 16 bases between them. The CDR3 here is CASSLAGGVYYGYTF. The CDR3 coding sequence is TGTGCCAGCAGCCTCGCGGGGGGTGTTTACTATGGCTACACCTTC.

The chain couples TRBV19 to TRBJ2-3; 9 nucleotides match TRBD2. This CDR3 is built from 16 residues. Trimming at V came to 5 bases and at J to 0 bases, leaving 6 bases not matched to a gene. Germline loops: CDR1 LNHDA, CDR2 SQIVND (reference sequence). The CDR3 spells CASSRGGGFSTDTQYF. CDR3 in DNA: TGTGCCAGTAGTCGCGGGGGGGGCTTTAGCACAGATACGCAGTATTTT. The full variable domain, in which reference TRBV19 and TRBJ2-3 provide the parts outside the CDR3, is DGGITQSPKYLFRKEGQNVTLSCEQNLNHDAMYWYRQDPGQGLRLIYYSQIVNDFQKGDIAEGYSVSREKKESFPLTVTSAQKNPTAFYLCASSRGGGFSTDTQYFGPGTRLTVL.

CDR3 coding DNA: TGCGCCAGCAGCTCCTCTTCAGGAAGTAAGGAGCAGTTCTTC. Encoded protein: CASSSSSGSKEQFF. V is TRBV5-1 and J is TRBJ2-1; D is unclear. The CDR3 consists of 14 residues. The germline gives CDR1 SGHRS, CDR2 YFSETQ. Trimming took 3 bases from V and 10 from J, leaving 17 bases between them.

On this clone: An end of the junction does not agree with germline; a read error may underlie this. J is TRBJ2-5 and V is TRBV7-7; D ambiguous. The CDR3 length is 14 residues. Germline V gives CDR1 SSHAT, CDR2 FNYEAQ (reference sequence). This chain's CDR3 is CASSFERFRETQYF. CDR3 DNA sequence: TGTGCTAGCAGCTTTGAGAGGTTCCGGGAGACCCAGTACTTC.

The chain has TRBV4-3 and TRBJ1-4; D gene unclear. Germline CDR1 reads LGHNA; CDR2 reads YSLEER. V was trimmed by 1 base and J by 8 bases, leaving 8 bases between them. The length of the CDR3 is 13 residues. The CDR3 sequence is CASSQVIAEKLFF. In nucleotides, the CDR3 is TGCGCCAGCAGCCAAGTCATAGCGGAAAAACTGTTTTTT.

The J gene is TRBJ2-4, the V gene TRBV18; a possible D gene is TRBD2 (6 bases). The CDR3 runs 14 residues. V shed 0 bases and J shed 8 bases, with 11 bases lying between them. From germline, CDR1 is KGHSH and CDR2 LQKENI. CDR3 in amino acids: CASSPPLGGDIQYF. CDR3 in DNA: TGTGCCAGCTCACCACCTTTGGGGGGAGACATTCAGTACTTC.

The chain recombines TRBV7-9 with TRBJ2-3, with 8 bases aligning to TRBD2. The trim removed 0 bases at V and 1 base at J, leaving 6 bases unmatched. Germline V CDR1 and CDR2: SEHNR, FQNEAQ (reference sequence). The CDR3 extends over 17 amino acids. CDR3 loop: CASSLAREVLGTDTQYF. The CDR3 DNA is TGTGCCAGCAGCTTAGCGCGGGAGGTGTTGGGCACAGATACGCAGTATTTT. The whole variable domain, filled in from reference TRBV7-9 and TRBJ2-3, reads DTGVSQNPRHKITKRGQNVTFRCDPISEHNRLYWYRQTLGQGPEFLTYFQNEAQLEKSRLLSDRFSAERPKGSFSTLEIQRTEQGDSAMYLCASSLAREVLGTDTQYFGPGTRLTVL.

The chain has TRBV5-1 and TRBJ2-3; tentative D call: TRBD2 (6 bases). V gave up 4 bases and J gave up 4 bases, with 16 bases separating them. CDR3 length: 15 amino acids. Germline CDR1 and CDR2: SGHRS and YFSETQ. CDR3 loop: CASSNSVPGADTQYF. The CDR3 DNA sequence: TGCGCCAGCAGCAATAGCGTCCCGGGGGCAGATACGCAGTATTTT.

This sequence joins TRBV11-2 and TRBJ2-2; TRBD1 matches 12 bases. After removal of 4 bases from V and 6 bases from J, the junction contained 9 bases not matched to a gene. CDR3 size: 17 residues. From germline, CDR1 is SGHAT and CDR2 FQNNGV. The CDR3 DNA sequence: TGTGCCAGCAGCTCTAGAGGGACAGGGGGCCTCGCCGGGGAGCTGTTTTTT. Protein product: CASSSRGTGGLAGELFF.